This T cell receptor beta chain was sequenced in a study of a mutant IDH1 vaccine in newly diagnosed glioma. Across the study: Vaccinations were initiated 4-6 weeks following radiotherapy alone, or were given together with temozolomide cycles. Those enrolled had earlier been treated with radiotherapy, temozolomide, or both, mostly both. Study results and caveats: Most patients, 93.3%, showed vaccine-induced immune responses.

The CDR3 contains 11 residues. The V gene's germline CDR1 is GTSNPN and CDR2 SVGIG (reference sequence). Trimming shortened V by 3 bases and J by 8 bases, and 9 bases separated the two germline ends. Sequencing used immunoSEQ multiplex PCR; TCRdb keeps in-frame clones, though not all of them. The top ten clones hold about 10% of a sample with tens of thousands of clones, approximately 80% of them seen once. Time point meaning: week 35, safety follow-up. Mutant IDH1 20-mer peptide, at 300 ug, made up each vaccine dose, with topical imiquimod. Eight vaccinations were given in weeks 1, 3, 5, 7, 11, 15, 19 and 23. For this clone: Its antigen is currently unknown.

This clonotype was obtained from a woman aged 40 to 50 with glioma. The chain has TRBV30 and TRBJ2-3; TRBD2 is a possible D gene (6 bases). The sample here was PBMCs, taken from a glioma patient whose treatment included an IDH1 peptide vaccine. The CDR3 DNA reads TGTGCCTGGAGCTCGGGGGTTACGCAGTATTTT. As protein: CAWSSGVTQYF.